This TCR beta chain was profiled in a study of blood T cell repertoires in COVID-19. The CDR3 length is 12 residues. Germline CDR1 MNHNY, CDR2 SVGAGI (reference sequence). V was pared by 2 bases and J by 16 bases, with 6 bases of the junction left unmatched. The data were produced by immunoSEQ multiplex PCR, yet TCRdb's version contains in-frame clones alone and is incomplete. The sample carries 200,000 to 250,000 clones, 88% recorded once. The J gene is TRBJ2-1, the V gene TRBV6-6; 9 bases fit TRBD1. Sequencing was performed on PBMCs or T cells enriched from blood (not recorded which). This receptor was taken from a woman in her twenties or thirties who had recovered from COVID-19. The CDR3 DNA follows: TGTGCCAGCAGTTACCCGGGGGACAGGGAATTCTTC. Amino acid sequence: CASSYPGDREFF.